What follows are 20 T cell receptor beta chains derived from one specimen sequenced in a study of OX40 agonist ivuxolimab in advanced cancers. Profiling relied on immunoSEQ multiplex PCR, and the TCRdb table lists in-frame clones only, not all of them. The sample yields about 20,000 clones, more than 65% seen once. Sample: CD4+ or CD8+ T cells sorted from blood, taken in a trial of the OX40 agonist ivuxolimab. The receptors stem from an adult with an advanced solid tumor such as melanoma, head and neck, liver or kidney cancer.

This clone is a singleton in its sample. The chain carries TRBV27 and TRBJ2-7; D remains unclear. This CDR3 is built from 13 residues. Trimming left V 3 bases short and J 6 bases short, with 12 bases between. Germline-derived CDR1 and CDR2 are MNHEY and SMNVEV (reference sequence). CDR3 residues: CASSLSVYGEQYF. CDR3 bases: TGTGCCAGCAGTTTGTCCGTCTATGGCGAGCAGTACTTC.

This clone was seen a few times. CDR3 DNA: TGTGCCAGCAAGGCGGGAGGGTCCTACGAGCAGTACTTC. This encodes CASKAGGSYEQYF. This chain links TRBV27 with TRBJ2-7; 9 positions match TRBD2. The germline V gene has CDR1 MNHEY and CDR2 SMNVEV (reference sequence). This CDR3 is built from 13 residues. The junction had 2 bases not matched to a gene; V was cut back by 7 bases and J by 1 base.

The V call is TRBV4-2, the J call TRBJ1-1; D uncertain. The germline V gene has CDR1 LGHNA and CDR2 YNFKEQ. Trimming pared 10 bases from V and 3 bases from J, leaving 12 bases between. CDR3 size: 12 residues. The CDR3: CATTGPYTEAFF. The CDR3 region has the DNA TGTGCCACGACCGGGCCGTACACTGAAGCTTTCTTT.

This sequence joins TRBV9 and TRBJ2-5, with a possible D match to TRBD1 (5 bases). Germline V gives CDR1 SGDLS, CDR2 YYNGEE. Between the trimmed V and J ends, which lost 3 bases and 5 bases, there was a span of 11 bases. The CDR3 runs 13 residues. This CDR3 reads CASSGRESETQYF. The CDR3 bases are TGTGCCAGCAGCGGCAGGGAATCCGAGACCCAGTACTTC. The full variable domain, rest sourced from reference TRBV9 and TRBJ2-5, is DSGVTQTPKHLITATGQRVTLRCSPRSGDLSVYWYQQSLDQGLQFLIQYYNGEERAKGNILERFSAQQFPDLHSELNLSSLELGDSALYFCASSGRESETQYFGPGTRLLVL.

This clone appeared a few times. The identical CDR3 is also encoded by other nucleotide sequences in the sample. The CDR3 loop is CASSLSTDFYEQYF. In nucleotides, the CDR3 is TGTGCCAGCAGTTTGTCGACAGACTTCTACGAGCAGTACTTC. The chain joins TRBV27 to TRBJ2-7; D may be TRBD1 (5 bases). The CDR3 extends over 14 amino acids. Trimming removed 3 bases at V and 3 bases at J, with 12 bases between. Germline lookup yields CDR1 MNHEY and CDR2 SMNVEV (reference sequence).

This chain connects TRBV4-1 to TRBJ2-7; D might be TRBD1 or TRBD2, each matching 5 bases. The V and J ends lost 0 bases and 3 bases respectively, with 12 bases between them. The CDR3 totals 15 residues. The V gene's germline CDR1 is MGHRA and CDR2 YSYEKL. The CDR3 DNA follows: TGCGCCAGCAGCCAAGAGGGGACCCCCTACTACGAGCAGTACTTC. Translating gives CASSQEGTPYYEQYF.

CDR3 loop: CASSDRDRAGVEQYF. The CDR3 nucleotides are TGTGCCAGCAGTGACCGGGACAGGGCGGGAGTGGAGCAGTACTTC. The chain employs TRBV6-1 and TRBJ2-7, with TRBD1 identical over 9 bases. The junction had 10 bases not matched to a gene; V was cut back by 3 bases and J by 7 bases. CDR1 is MNHNS, CDR2 SASEGT, per germline. This CDR3 has 15 residues.

This chain uses TRBV7-3 with TRBJ2-7, with 9 bases matching TRBD1. This CDR3 is 16 amino acids long. Germline V gene data show CDR1 as SGHTA and CDR2 as FQGTGA. Losses at the gene ends were 5 bases for V and 4 bases for J; bases not matched to a gene: 12. The CDR3 nucleotides read TGTGCCAGCAGCCCCGCGGCGGGGGACAGGGTGTACGAGCAGTACTTC. It is translated as CASSPAAGDRVYEQYF.

Written as DNA, the CDR3 is TGTGCCAGCAGCAGGGGGATTCAAGAGACCCAGTACTTC. Translating it yields CASSRGIQETQYF. The V gene is TRBV11-2, the J gene TRBJ2-5; weak D call: TRBD1 (6 bases). V was shortened by 5 bases and J by 2 bases, with 9 bases between the two germline ends. Germline V gene sequence: CDR1 SGHAT, CDR2 FQNNGV. This CDR3 has 13 residues.

J is TRBJ2-7 and V is TRBV28; TRBD1 matches 8 bases. Germline V gives CDR1 MDHEN, CDR2 SYDVKM. V trimming: 3 bases; J trimming: 4 bases; junction bases outside the gene matches: 5. This CDR3 comprises 14 residues. As DNA, the CDR3 is TGTGCCAGCAGTTTTGACAGGGGTGTATACGAGCAGTACTTC. Translation gives CASSFDRGVYEQYF.

The chain combines TRBV7-9 with TRBJ2-1; no clear D. Germline V lookup: CDR1 SEHNR, CDR2 FQNEAQ (reference sequence). V dropped 3 bases and J dropped 1 base, with 13 bases sitting between them. The CDR3 contains 16 residues. The CDR3 reads CASSFRSARSYNEQFF. CDR3 DNA: TGTGCCAGCAGCTTTAGGAGTGCGAGGTCCTACAATGAGCAGTTCTTC.

V usage is TRBV6-5 and J usage is TRBJ2-3; TRBD2 might be the D (5 bases). The germline V gene has CDR1 MNHEY and CDR2 SVGAGI. CDR3 length: 13 residues. V was clipped by 2 bases and J by 2 bases, with 5 bases between them. CDR3 bases: TGTGCCAGCAGTTACGACTACACAGATACGCAGTATTTT. This translates into CASSYDYTDTQYF.

This chain joins TRBV11-2 and TRBJ2-5; 8 bases are shared with TRBD2. V shed 5 bases and J 1 base; nucleotides not matched to a gene: 9. The V gene's germline CDR1 is SGHAT and CDR2 FQNNGV. The CDR3 is 16 residues long. The CDR3 nucleotides read TGTGCCAGCAGCCAGGCCGCGGGGGGCCTCCAAGAGACCCAGTACTTC. Its translation is CASSQAAGGLQETQYF.

The chain employs TRBV2 and TRBJ2-7; D ambiguous. The CDR3 spans 14 residues. The germline V gene encodes CDR1 SNHLY and CDR2 FYNNEI. V lost 6 bases and J 0 bases, leaving 12 bases between the germline ends. CDR3 nucleotides: TGTGCCAGCAGCTTAGTAGGGTCCTCCTACGAGCAGTACTTC. Its translation is CASSLVGSSYEQYF.

The CDR3 DNA follows: TGTGCCAGCACCGAGACTTTGGGTTCCTACAATGAGCAGTTCTTC. Translation gives CASTETLGSYNEQFF. The chain is built from TRBV6-5 and TRBJ2-1, with no clear D. The germline V gene encodes CDR1 MNHEY and CDR2 SVGAGI. The CDR3 runs 15 residues. V dropped 7 bases and J dropped 1 base, with 14 bases sitting between them.

The chain links TRBV11-2 to TRBJ1-1; 7 bases fit TRBD1. V lost 1 base to trimming and J lost 1 base; unmatched junction nucleotides: 0. The V gene's germline CDR1 is SGHAT and CDR2 FQNNGV. This CDR3 comprises 14 residues. CDR3 DNA sequence: TGTGCCAGCAGCTTAGCAGGGGGGAACACTGAAGCTTTCTTT. It yields the protein CASSLAGGNTEAFF.

The chain carries TRBV4-3 and TRBJ2-7; D is perhaps TRBD1 (6 bases). Germline V gene data show CDR1 as LGHNA and CDR2 as YSLEER. The CDR3 is made up of 18 amino acids. V dropped 1 base and J dropped 3 bases, with 22 bases sitting between them. The CDR3 spells CASSQGGTGTRILYEQYF. CDR3 coding DNA: TGCGCCAGCAGCCAAGGGGGAACCGGGACAAGGATACTCTACGAGCAGTACTTC.

The sample holds one count of this clone. The chain has TRBV11-3 and TRBJ2-7; TRBD2 agrees at 8 bases. The J segment lost 5 bases and the V segment lost 4 bases, leaving 4 bases of the junction unmatched. Germline V gene lookup returns CDR1 SGHNT and CDR2 YENEEA. This CDR3 contains 13 residues. The DNA for the CDR3 is TGTGCCAGCAGCTGGAATAGCGGGGACGAGCAGTACTTC. It specifies CASSWNSGDEQYF.

With respect to this clone: A far larger clone is only one base removed, so a read error is likely. The chain employs TRBV7-6 and TRBJ2-7; D gene uncertain. The germline V and J ends were trimmed by 1 base and 2 bases, with 6 bases remaining between them. From germline, CDR1 is SGHVS and CDR2 FNYEAQ. The CDR3 extends over 13 amino acids. CDR3 sequence: CASSLVSPYEQYF. The CDR3 nucleotides read TGTGCCAGCAGCTTAGTGAGCCCCTACGAGCAGTACTTC.

V gene TRBV7-2 combines with J gene TRBJ2-7; D call uncertain. Trimming took 4 bases from V and 1 from J, leaving 11 bases between them. CDR1 is SGHTA, CDR2 FQGNSA, per germline. This CDR3 is built from 14 residues. The CDR3 DNA sequence: TGTGCCAGCAGCTCGTGGACCAATTCCTACGAGCAGTACTTC. Its translation is CASSSWTNSYEQYF.